The 6 T cell receptor beta chains presented below share a single source sample, sequenced in a study of blood T cell repertoires in COVID-19. This table comes from immunoSEQ multiplex PCR, and its TCRdb copy is limited to in-frame clones, with some not included. The profile shows about 370,000 clones, approximately 87% of them singletons. The sample taken for sequencing was peripheral blood. The receptors here all came from a woman under 40 with COVID-19, enrolled during active disease.

The chain carries TRBV30 and TRBJ2-3; D is perhaps TRBD2 (6 bases). The CDR3 covers 13 residues. The germline gives CDR1 GTSNPN, CDR2 SVGIG (reference sequence). V was clipped by 2 bases and J by 0 bases, with 6 bases between them. The CDR3 DNA follows: TGTGCCTGGAGTCGGGGGAGCACAGATACGCAGTATTTT. As protein: CAWSRGSTDTQYF.

The chain couples TRBV2 to TRBJ2-6, with D hard to call. This CDR3 comprises 15 residues. Germline-derived CDR1 and CDR2 are SNHLY and FYNNEI. Between the trimmed V and J ends, which lost 4 bases and 4 bases, there was a span of 11 bases. CDR3 bases: TGTGCCAGCAGTGTCCACGCGGCCGGGGCCAACGTCCTGACTTTC. Its translation is CASSVHAAGANVLTF. Variable domain in full (rest from reference TRBV2 and TRBJ2-6): EPEVTQTPSHQVTQMGQEVILRCVPISNHLYFYWYRQILGQKVEFLVSFYNNEISEKSEIFDDQFSVERPDGSNFTLKIRSTKLEDSAMYFCASSVHAAGANVLTFGAGSRLTVL.

This clone came up a few times. Distinct nucleotide sequences in the sample also encode this CDR3. J is TRBJ1-2 and V is TRBV9, with a tentative D call TRBD1 (5 bases). The CDR3 covers 13 residues. Trimming left V 0 bases short and J 5 bases short, with 8 bases between. Germline assignment: CDR1 SGDLS and CDR2 YYNGEE. The DNA for the CDR3 is TGTGCCAGCAGCGTAGGGGGCGTTTATGGCTACACCTTC. Amino acid sequence: CASSVGGVYGYTF.

The chain is built from TRBV28 and TRBJ2-1, with 10 bases lining up with TRBD1. J was trimmed by 7 bases and V by 2 bases; bases with no gene match: 5. The CDR3 runs 15 residues. CDR1 MDHEN and CDR2 SYDVKM come from the germline V gene. The CDR3 sequence is CASSLGTGAVNEQFF. The CDR3 DNA reads as TGTGCCAGCAGTTTAGGGACAGGGGCGGTGAATGAGCAGTTCTTC.

This clone has just one count. The chain couples TRBV20-1 to TRBJ2-4; 7 nucleotides match TRBD1. Germline-derived CDR1 and CDR2 are DFQATT and SNEGSKA (reference sequence). With 6 bases clipped from V and 5 bases from J, the junction kept 13 bases outside the gene matches. There are 15 residues in the CDR3. The CDR3 reads CSASKAGGSENIQYF. The CDR3 DNA sequence: TGCAGTGCGAGTAAAGCAGGGGGTTCGGAAAACATTCAGTACTTC.

The chain combines TRBV7-2 with TRBJ2-7, with D tentatively TRBD1 (6 bases). The V end was cut by 6 bases, the J end by 5 bases, with 17 bases between. Germline-derived CDR1 and CDR2 are SGHTA and FQGNSA. CDR3 length equals 14 residues. CDR3 DNA: TGTGCCAGCAGACCCTATTTACAGGGCCACGAGCAGTACTTC. It specifies CASRPYLQGHEQYF.